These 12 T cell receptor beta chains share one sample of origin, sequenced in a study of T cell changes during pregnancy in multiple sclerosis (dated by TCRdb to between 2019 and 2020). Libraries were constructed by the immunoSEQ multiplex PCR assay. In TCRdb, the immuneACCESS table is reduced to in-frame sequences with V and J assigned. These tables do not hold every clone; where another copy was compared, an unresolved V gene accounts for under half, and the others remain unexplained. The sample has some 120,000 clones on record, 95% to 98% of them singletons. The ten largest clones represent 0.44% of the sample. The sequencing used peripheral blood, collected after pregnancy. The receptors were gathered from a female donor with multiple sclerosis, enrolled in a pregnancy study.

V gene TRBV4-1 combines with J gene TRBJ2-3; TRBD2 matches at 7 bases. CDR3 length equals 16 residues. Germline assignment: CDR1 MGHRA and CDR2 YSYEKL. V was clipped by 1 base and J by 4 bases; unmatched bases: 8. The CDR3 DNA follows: TGCGCCAGCAGCCAAGTAGGGCGGGAGAGGGCAGATACGCAGTATTTT. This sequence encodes CASSQVGRERADTQYF.

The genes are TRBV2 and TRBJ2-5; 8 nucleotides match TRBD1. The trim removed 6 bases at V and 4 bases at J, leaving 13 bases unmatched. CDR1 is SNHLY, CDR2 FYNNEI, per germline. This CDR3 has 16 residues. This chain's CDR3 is CASSFGQGMSRETQYF. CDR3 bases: TGTGCCAGCAGCTTCGGACAGGGAATGTCCCGAGAGACCCAGTACTTC.

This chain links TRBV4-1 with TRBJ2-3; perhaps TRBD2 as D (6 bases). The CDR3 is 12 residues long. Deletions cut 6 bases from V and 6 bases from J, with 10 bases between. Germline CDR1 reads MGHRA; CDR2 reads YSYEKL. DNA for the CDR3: TGCGCCAGCAGTCCCCGGGAGGATACGCAGTATTTT. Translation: CASSPREDTQYF.

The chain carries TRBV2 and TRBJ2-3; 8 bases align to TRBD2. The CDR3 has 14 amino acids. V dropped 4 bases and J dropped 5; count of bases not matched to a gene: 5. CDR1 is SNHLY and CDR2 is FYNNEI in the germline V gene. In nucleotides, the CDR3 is TGTGCCAGCAGTGCATTAGCGGGGCTAGATACGCAGTATTTT. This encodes CASSALAGLDTQYF.

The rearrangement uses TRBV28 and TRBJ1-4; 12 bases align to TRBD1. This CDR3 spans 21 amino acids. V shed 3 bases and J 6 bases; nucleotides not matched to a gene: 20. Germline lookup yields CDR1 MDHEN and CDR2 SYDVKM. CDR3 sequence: CASSLRGNTGTGGLSDEKLFF. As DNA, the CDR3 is TGTGCCAGCAGTTTGCGGGGGAATACCGGGACAGGGGGCCTGTCGGATGAAAAACTGTTTTTT.

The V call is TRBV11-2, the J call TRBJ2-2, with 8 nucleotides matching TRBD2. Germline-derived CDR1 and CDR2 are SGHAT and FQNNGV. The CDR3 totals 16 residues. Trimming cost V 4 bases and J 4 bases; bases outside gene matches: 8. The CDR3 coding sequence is TGTGCCAGCAGCTCCGGGGGGGGCGCGGGCACCGGGGAGCTGTTTTTT. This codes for CASSSGGGAGTGELFF.

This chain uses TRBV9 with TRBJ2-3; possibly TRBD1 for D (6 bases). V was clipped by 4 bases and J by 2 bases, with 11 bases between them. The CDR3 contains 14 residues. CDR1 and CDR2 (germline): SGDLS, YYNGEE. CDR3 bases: TGTGCCAGCAGCCCCACAGGGTCCACAGATACGCAGTATTTT. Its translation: CASSPTGSTDTQYF.

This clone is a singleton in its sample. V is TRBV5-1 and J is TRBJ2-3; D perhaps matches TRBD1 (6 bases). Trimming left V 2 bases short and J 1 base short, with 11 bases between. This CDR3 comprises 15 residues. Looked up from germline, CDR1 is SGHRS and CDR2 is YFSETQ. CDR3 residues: CASSFYRVGTDTQYF. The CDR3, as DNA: TGCGCCAGCAGCTTCTACAGGGTAGGCACAGATACGCAGTATTTT.

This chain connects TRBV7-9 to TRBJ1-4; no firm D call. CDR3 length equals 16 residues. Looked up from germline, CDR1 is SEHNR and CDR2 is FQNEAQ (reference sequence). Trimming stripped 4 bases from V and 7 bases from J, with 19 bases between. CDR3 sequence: CASSSSAQRVGEKLFF. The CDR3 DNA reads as TGTGCCAGCAGCTCGTCCGCGCAGAGGGTGGGTGAAAAACTGTTTTTT.

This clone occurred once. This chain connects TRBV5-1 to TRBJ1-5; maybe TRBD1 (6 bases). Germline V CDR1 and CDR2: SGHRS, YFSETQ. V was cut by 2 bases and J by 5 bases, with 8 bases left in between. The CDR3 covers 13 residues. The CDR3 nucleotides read TGCGCCAGCAGCTTCGAGGGGGATCAGCCCCAGCATTTT. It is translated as CASSFEGDQPQHF.

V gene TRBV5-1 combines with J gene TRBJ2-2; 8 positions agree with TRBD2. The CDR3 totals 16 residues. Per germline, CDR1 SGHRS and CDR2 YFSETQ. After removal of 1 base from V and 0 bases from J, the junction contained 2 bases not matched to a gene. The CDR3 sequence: CASSLTSGANTGELFF. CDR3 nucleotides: TGCGCCAGCAGCTTGACTAGCGGAGCGAACACCGGGGAGCTGTTTTTT.

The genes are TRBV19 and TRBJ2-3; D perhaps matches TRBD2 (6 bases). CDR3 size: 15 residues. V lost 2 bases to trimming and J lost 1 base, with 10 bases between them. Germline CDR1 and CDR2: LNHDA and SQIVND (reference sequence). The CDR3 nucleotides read TGTGCCAGTAGTATAAGGGCTAGCGGCACAGATACGCAGTATTTT. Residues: CASSIRASGTDTQYF.